Shown below are 11 T cell receptor beta chains from a single sample sequenced in a study of shared clonotypes between healthy human individuals. The assay was immunoSEQ multiplex PCR, and TCRdb's table has in-frame clones only and misses some. The data contain approximately 100,000 clones, 65% to 70% of them singletons. The sequenced sample consisted of memory CD8+ T cells sorted from blood. The subset here: CD45RO+ cells pooled with CCR7-negative TemRA cells. These receptors were obtained from a man aged 25 to 40 in good health.

J is TRBJ2-1 and V is TRBV7-8; D not certain. Trimming took 6 bases from V and 4 from J, leaving 10 bases between them. In germline, CDR1 is SGHVS, CDR2 FQNEAQ. This CDR3 comprises 13 residues. The CDR3 loop reads CASSSTAYNEQFF. In DNA, the CDR3 is TGTGCCAGCAGTTCTACAGCTTACAATGAGCAGTTCTTC.

The V gene is TRBV6-5, the J gene TRBJ2-2; weak D call: TRBD1 (5 bases). The germline CDR1 and CDR2 sequences are MNHEY and SVGAGI. The germline V and J ends were trimmed by 5 bases and 5 bases, with 9 bases remaining between them. CDR3 length equals 13 residues. The CDR3 bases are TGTGCCAGCAGTGAACAGGAGACCGGGGAGCTGTTTTTT. This translates into CASSEQETGELFF.

This clone was observed once. The chain employs TRBV4-3 and TRBJ1-1, with no clear D. This CDR3 comprises 15 residues. Germline CDR1 LGHNA, CDR2 YSLEER. The ends were cut back, 0 bases at V and 0 bases at J, with 8 bases in the middle. CDR3 sequence: CASSQDGLLNTEAFF. The CDR3, as DNA: TGCGCCAGCAGCCAAGATGGATTGCTGAACACTGAAGCTTTCTTT.

This clone was seen ten or more times. The gene calls are TRBV28 and TRBJ1-2; D remains unclear. Germline loops: CDR1 MDHEN, CDR2 SYDVKM. The CDR3 runs to 14 residues. The V and J ends lost 6 bases and 2 bases respectively, with 13 bases between them. CDR3 residues: CASSPNLPNYGYTF. CDR3 bases: TGTGCCAGCAGCCCTAACTTGCCGAACTATGGCTACACCTTC.

The genes are TRBV27 and TRBJ2-1; 12 bases fit TRBD2. V gave up 5 bases and J gave up 2 bases; unmatched junction bases: 10. The CDR3 totals 18 residues. From germline, CDR1 is MNHEY and CDR2 SMNVEV (reference sequence). The CDR3 sequence: CASSEEGLAGPTYNEQFF. Here the CDR3 DNA reads TGTGCCAGCAGTGAAGAAGGACTAGCGGGACCGACCTACAATGAGCAGTTCTTC.

The chain is built from TRBV9 and TRBJ2-5, with a possible D match to TRBD1 (5 bases). The germline CDR1 and CDR2 sequences are SGDLS and YYNGEE. The V end lost 3 bases, the J end lost 5 bases, and 17 bases lay between the germline ends. This CDR3 has 15 amino acids. Here the CDR3 DNA reads TGTGCCAGCAGCGCTGGGGCGGTTGAGACGGAGACCCAGTACTTC. It translates to CASSAGAVETETQYF.

The chain couples TRBV7-2 to TRBJ2-3; TRBD2 agrees at 11 bases. The CDR3 has 14 residues. Trimming cost V 11 bases and J 6 bases; bases outside gene matches: 10. Germline CDR1 is SGHTA and CDR2 is FQGNSA. In DNA, the CDR3 is TGTGCCGGCGAGACTAGCGGGACCGCGGATACGCAGTATTTT. Protein sequence: CAGETSGTADTQYF.

This rearrangement joins TRBV4-3 to TRBJ1-1; TRBD1 agrees at 11 bases. The CDR3 contains 14 residues. Trimming removed 4 bases from V and 5 bases from J; junction bases left unmatched: 3. CDR1 and CDR2 from the germline V gene are LGHNA and YSLEER. This CDR3 is CASSPGTGGTEAFF. As DNA, the CDR3 is TGCGCCAGCAGCCCCGGGACAGGGGGGACTGAAGCTTTCTTT.

The genes are TRBV4-1 and TRBJ2-1; no firm D call. The CDR3 totals 15 residues. Looked up from germline, CDR1 is MGHRA and CDR2 is YSYEKL. V was trimmed by 4 bases and J by 2 bases, leaving 12 bases between them. CDR3 sequence reads: CASSLSGEPYNEQFF. Written as DNA, the CDR3 is TGCGCCAGCAGCCTCTCAGGAGAACCCTACAATGAGCAGTTCTTC.

The J gene is TRBJ2-7, the V gene TRBV10-3; D is tentatively TRBD1 or TRBD2 (5 bases each). This CDR3 spans 18 amino acids. V shed 4 bases and J shed 3 bases, with 25 bases lying between them. CDR1 ENHRY and CDR2 SYGVKD come from the germline V gene. The CDR3 DNA reads as TGTGCCATCAGTGTGTTAATGGGCCGGGGACCCCCCTACTACGAGCAGTACTTC. It codes for CAISVLMGRGPPYYEQYF.

The chain has TRBV11-2 and TRBJ2-2; 11 bases map to TRBD1. The CDR3 extends over 18 amino acids. Germline CDR1 SGHAT, CDR2 FQNNGV. V lost 5 bases to trimming and J lost 3 bases; unmatched junction nucleotides: 11. The DNA for the CDR3 is TGTGCCAGCAGCCTGTTACCGGGACAGGGGGTCGACACCGGGGAGCTGTTTTTT. It translates to CASSLLPGQGVDTGELFF.